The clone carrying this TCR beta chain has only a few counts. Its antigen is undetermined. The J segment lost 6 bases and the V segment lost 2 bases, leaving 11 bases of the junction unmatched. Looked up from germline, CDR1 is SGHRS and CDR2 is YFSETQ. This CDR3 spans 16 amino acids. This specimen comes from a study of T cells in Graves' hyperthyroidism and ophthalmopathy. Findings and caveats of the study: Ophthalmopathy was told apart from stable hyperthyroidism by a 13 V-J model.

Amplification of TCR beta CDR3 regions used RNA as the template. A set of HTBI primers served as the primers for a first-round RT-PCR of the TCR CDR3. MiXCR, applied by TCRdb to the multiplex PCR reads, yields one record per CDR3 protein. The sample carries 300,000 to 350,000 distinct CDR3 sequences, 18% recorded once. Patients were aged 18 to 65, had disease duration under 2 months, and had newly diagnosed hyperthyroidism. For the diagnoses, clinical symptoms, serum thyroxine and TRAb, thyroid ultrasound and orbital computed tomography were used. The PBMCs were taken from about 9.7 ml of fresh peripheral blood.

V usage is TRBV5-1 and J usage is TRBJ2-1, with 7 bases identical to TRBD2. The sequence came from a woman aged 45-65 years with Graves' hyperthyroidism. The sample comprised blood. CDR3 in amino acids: CASSFALAGEGNEQFF. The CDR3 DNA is TGCGCCAGCAGCTTTGCTCTGGCGGGAGAAGGCAATGAGCAGTTCTTC.